This TCR beta chain was found in a study of OX40 agonist ivuxolimab in advanced cancers. The method was immunoSEQ multiplex PCR; TCRdb's version includes in-frame clones alone and lacks a portion of them. This table holds tens of thousands of clones, around 93% found once. The CDR3 extends over 16 amino acids. V shed 2 bases, J shed 6 bases, and the junction held 8 bases outside the gene matches. Germline V CDR1 and CDR2: MDHEN, SYDVKM. The input for sequencing was CD4+ or CD8+ T cells sorted from blood, taken in a trial of the OX40 agonist ivuxolimab. V gene TRBV28 combines with J gene TRBJ2-3; 10 bases are a match to TRBD2. The receptor was isolated from an adult with an advanced solid tumor such as melanoma, head and neck, liver or kidney cancer. As DNA, the CDR3 is TGTGCCAGCAGTTTACGGGCTAGCGGGAGTTGGGATACGCAGTATTTT. Protein sequence: CASSLRASGSWDTQYF. The full variable domain, with the rest looked up from reference TRBV28 and TRBJ2-3, is DVKVTQSSRYLVKRTGEKVFLECVQDMDHENMFWYRQDPGLGLRLIYFSYDVKMKEKGDIPEGYSVSREKKERFSLILESASTNQTSMYLCASSLRASGSWDTQYFGPGTRLTVL.